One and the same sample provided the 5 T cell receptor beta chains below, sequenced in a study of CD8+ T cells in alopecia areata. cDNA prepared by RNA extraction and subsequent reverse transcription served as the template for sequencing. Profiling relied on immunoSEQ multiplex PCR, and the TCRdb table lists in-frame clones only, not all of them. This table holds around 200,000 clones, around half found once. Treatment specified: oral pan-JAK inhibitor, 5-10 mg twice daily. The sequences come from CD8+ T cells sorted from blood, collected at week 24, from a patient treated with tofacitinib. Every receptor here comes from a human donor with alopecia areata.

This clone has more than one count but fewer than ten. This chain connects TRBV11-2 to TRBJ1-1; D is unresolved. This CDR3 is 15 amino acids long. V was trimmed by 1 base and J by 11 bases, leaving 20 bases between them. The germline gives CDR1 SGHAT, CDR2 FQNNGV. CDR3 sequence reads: CASSLGIGGIGMAFF. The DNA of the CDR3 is TGTGCCAGCAGCTTAGGTATCGGTGGCATCGGGATGGCTTTCTTT.

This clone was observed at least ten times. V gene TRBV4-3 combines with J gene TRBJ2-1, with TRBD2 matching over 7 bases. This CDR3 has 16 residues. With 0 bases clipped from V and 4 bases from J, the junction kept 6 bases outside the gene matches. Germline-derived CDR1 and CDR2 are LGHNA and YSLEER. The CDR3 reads CASSQDGAGVYNEQFF. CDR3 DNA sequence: TGCGCCAGCAGCCAAGATGGGGCGGGGGTGTACAATGAGCAGTTCTTC.

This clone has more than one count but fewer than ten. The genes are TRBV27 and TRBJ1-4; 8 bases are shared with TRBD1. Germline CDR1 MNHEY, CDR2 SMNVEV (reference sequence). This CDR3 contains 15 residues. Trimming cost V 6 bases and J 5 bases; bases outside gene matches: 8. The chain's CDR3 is CASSLGQGRNEKLFF. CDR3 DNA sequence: TGTGCCAGCAGCCTCGGACAGGGCCGAAATGAAAAACTGTTTTTT.

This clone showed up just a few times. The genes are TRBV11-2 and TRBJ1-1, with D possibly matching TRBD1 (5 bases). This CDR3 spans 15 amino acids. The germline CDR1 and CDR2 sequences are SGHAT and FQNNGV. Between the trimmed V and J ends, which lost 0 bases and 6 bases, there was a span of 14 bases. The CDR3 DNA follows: TGTGCCAGCAGCTTAGAGTATGGGTCAGGGCCTGAAGCTTTCTTT. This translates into CASSLEYGSGPEAFF.

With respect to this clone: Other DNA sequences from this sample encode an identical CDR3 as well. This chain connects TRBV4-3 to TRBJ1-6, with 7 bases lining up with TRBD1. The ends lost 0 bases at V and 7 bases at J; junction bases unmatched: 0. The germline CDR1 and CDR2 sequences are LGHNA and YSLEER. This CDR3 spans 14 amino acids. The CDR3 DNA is TGCGCCAGCAGCCAAGACAGGGGGAATTCACCCCTCCACTTT. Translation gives CASSQDRGNSPLHF.